Shown below are 30 T cell receptor beta chains from a single sample sequenced in a study of tumor T cells in aggressive B-cell lymphoma. Libraries were prepared by immunoSEQ multiplex PCR; TCRdb keeps only in-frame clonotypes and omits some of them. The data hold around 4,500 clones, with roughly 80% observed a single time. The sequenced material came from tumor tissue. These receptors were taken from an adult with diffuse large B cell lymphoma.

This clone has more than one count but fewer than ten. This chain connects TRBV28 to TRBJ1-1; the match to TRBD1 covers 7 bases. The CDR3 contains 15 residues. The junction had 11 bases not matched to a gene; V was cut back by 6 bases and J by 4 bases. CDR1 MDHEN and CDR2 SYDVKM come from the germline V gene. Here the CDR3 reads CASSATGQAGTEAFF. The CDR3 region has the DNA TGTGCCAGCAGCGCGACAGGACAGGCGGGCACTGAAGCTTTCTTT.

This clone was seen only a few times. The chain couples TRBV29-1 to TRBJ2-7; 8 bases fit TRBD1. V shed 2 bases and J 4 bases; nucleotides not matched to a gene: 7. The CDR3 extends over 14 amino acids. From germline, CDR1 is SQVTM and CDR2 ANQGSEA. CDR3 in amino acids: CSVETRDRPYEQYF. In DNA form, the CDR3 reads TGCAGCGTTGAAACCCGGGACAGGCCTTACGAGCAGTACTTC.

This clone was seen a few times. V is TRBV19 and J is TRBJ2-3; D is perhaps TRBD2 (6 bases). The CDR3 is 14 amino acids. The germline V gene encodes CDR1 LNHDA and CDR2 SQIVND (reference sequence). Trimming took 3 bases from V and 0 from J, leaving 7 bases between them. The CDR3 loop reads CASSIGGSTDTQYF. Here the CDR3 DNA reads TGTGCCAGTAGTATCGGGGGTAGCACAGATACGCAGTATTTT.

The chain couples TRBV30 to TRBJ1-2, with a weak D call TRBD1 (6 bases). Trimming stripped 0 bases from V and 8 bases from J, with 13 bases between. Germline CDR1 GTSNPN, CDR2 SVGIG (reference sequence). The CDR3 is 13 amino acids. The chain's CDR3 is CAWSVRTVKGYTF. CDR3 in DNA: TGTGCCTGGAGTGTAAGGACAGTTAAAGGCTACACCTTC. Drawing the rest from reference TRBV30 and TRBJ1-2, the complete variable domain is SQTIHQWPATLVQPVGSPLSLECTVEGTSNPNLYWYRQAAGRGLQLLFYSVGIGQISSEVPQNLSASRPQDRQFILSSKKLLLSDSGFYLCAWSVRTVKGYTFGSGTRLTVV.

This rearrangement joins TRBV7-2 to TRBJ2-7, with TRBD2 matching 7 bases. CDR1 and CDR2 from the germline V gene are SGHTA and FQGNSA. V shed 3 bases and J 0 bases; nucleotides not matched to a gene: 2. The CDR3 is 14 amino acids. DNA for the CDR3: TGTGCCAGCAGCTTGGGGGGGATCTCCTACGAGCAGTACTTC. Protein product: CASSLGGISYEQYF.

In this sample, this clone turned up once. The chain carries TRBV19 and TRBJ1-1, with a weak D call TRBD1 (5 bases). CDR3 length: 16 amino acids. Germline CDR1 is LNHDA and CDR2 is SQIVND (reference sequence). Trimming shortened V by 5 bases and J by 1 base, and 17 bases separated the two germline ends. The CDR3 nucleotides are TGTGCCAGTAGTGTTGGGTGGGGGGAGCCGAACACTGAAGCTTTCTTT. As protein: CASSVGWGEPNTEAFF.

The J gene is TRBJ2-7, the V gene TRBV7-2, with a tentative D call TRBD1 (7 bases). The germline V gene encodes CDR1 SGHTA and CDR2 FQGNSA. CDR3 length: 15 amino acids. V lost 3 bases and J 2 bases, leaving 14 bases between the germline ends. CDR3 sequence reads: CASSFRRGQTYEQYF. The CDR3 DNA reads as TGTGCCAGCAGCTTTAGGCGGGGACAGACCTACGAGCAGTACTTC.

The chain links TRBV28 to TRBJ1-1, with a possible D match to TRBD1 (5 bases). This CDR3 is built from 15 residues. Germline assignment: CDR1 MDHEN and CDR2 SYDVKM. The CDR3 region has the DNA TGTGCGTCGGCAGGAGGGGCGACTGTGAACACTGAAGCTTTCTTT. Protein: CASAGGATVNTEAFF.

The genes are TRBV20-1 and TRBJ2-1; 7 bases are shared with TRBD1. V shed 7 bases, J shed 8 bases, and the junction held 5 bases outside the gene matches. Germline V gene data show CDR1 as DFQATT and CDR2 as SNEGSKA (reference sequence). This CDR3 is built from 11 residues. This CDR3 reads CSGDRVHEQFF. The CDR3, as DNA: TGCAGTGGAGACAGGGTCCATGAGCAGTTCTTC.

V is TRBV5-1 and J is TRBJ2-4, with 8 bases lining up with TRBD1. Germline V gene sequence: CDR1 SGHRS, CDR2 YFSETQ. V lost 4 bases, J lost 7 bases, and 13 bases stayed unmatched. The length of the CDR3 is 16 residues. Here the CDR3 DNA reads TGCGCCAGCAGCATTAACGGACAGGGAGGAAGTAACATTCAGTACTTC. Residues: CASSINGQGGSNIQYF.

The chain employs TRBV4-3 and TRBJ1-3; D is unclear. Trimming pared 0 bases from V and 0 bases from J, leaving 6 bases between. The CDR3 consists of 15 residues. CDR1 is LGHNA and CDR2 is YSLEER in the germline V gene. CDR3 in DNA: TGCGCCAGCAGCCAAGAATTCGTCTCTGGAAACACCATATATTTT. Encoded protein: CASSQEFVSGNTIYF.

This sequence joins TRBV5-1 and TRBJ1-2; TRBD1 is a possible D gene (6 bases). This CDR3 contains 13 residues. Germline CDR1 is SGHRS and CDR2 is YFSETQ. With 7 bases removed from V and 2 bases from J, the gap between germline ends came to 12 bases. CDR3 amino acids: CASSETGNYGYTF. The CDR3 DNA sequence: TGCGCCAGCTCTGAAACAGGGAACTATGGCTACACCTTC.

CDR3 protein: CASSVDGSGNLYEQYF. CDR3 nucleotide sequence: TGTGCCAGCAGCGTAGATGGTAGCGGGAACCTCTACGAGCAGTACTTC. The chain carries TRBV9 and TRBJ2-7, with 8 bases matching TRBD2. Germline trimming cut 0 bases from V and 3 bases from J; bases unmatched to any gene: 8. The CDR3 loop spans 16 amino acids. CDR1 SGDLS and CDR2 YYNGEE come from the germline V gene. The entire variable domain, with the rest obtained from reference TRBV9 and TRBJ2-7, is as follows: DSGVTQTPKHLITATGQRVTLRCSPRSGDLSVYWYQQSLDQGLQFLIQYYNGEERAKGNILERFSAQQFPDLHSELNLSSLELGDSALYFCASSVDGSGNLYEQYFGPGTRLTVT.

The J gene is TRBJ2-7, the V gene TRBV11-1, with a tentative D call TRBD2 (6 bases). Trimming cost V 4 bases and J 0 bases, with 16 bases left between them. Germline V gene sequence: CDR1 SGHAT, CDR2 FQDESV (reference sequence). This CDR3 spans 16 amino acids. The CDR3 loop is CASSSQSGFSSYEQYF. CDR3 bases: TGTGCCAGCAGCTCCCAGAGCGGGTTCAGCTCCTACGAGCAGTACTTC. Full variable domain (missing parts from reference TRBV11-1 and TRBJ2-7): EAEVAQSPRYKITEKSQAVAFWCDPISGHATLYWYRQILGQGPELLVQFQDESVVDDSQLPKDRFSAERLKGVDSTLKIQPAELGDSAMYLCASSSQSGFSSYEQYFGPGTRLTVT.

The rearrangement joins TRBV2 to TRBJ2-7; weak D call: TRBD1 (6 bases). V dropped 6 bases and J dropped 5 bases, with 14 bases sitting between them. The germline gives CDR1 SNHLY, CDR2 FYNNEI. The CDR3 length is 13 residues. CDR3 coding DNA: TGTGCCAGCAGAGAACCCGACAGGAACGAGCAGTACTTC. Protein: CASREPDRNEQYF.

The rearrangement uses TRBV5-4 and TRBJ1-4; 11 bases are a match to TRBD1. The trim removed 3 bases at V and 5 bases at J, leaving 6 bases unmatched. The CDR3 has 16 residues. Germline V CDR1 and CDR2: SGHNT, YYREEE (reference sequence). CDR3 DNA sequence: TGTGCCAGCAGCTCTCGGACAGGGGGCAAAAATGAAAAACTGTTTTTT. It is translated as CASSSRTGGKNEKLFF. Full variable domain (rest looked up from reference TRBV5-4 and TRBJ1-4): ETGVTQSPTHLIKTRGQQVTLRCSSQSGHNTVSWYQQALGQGPQFIFQYYREEENGRGNFPPRFSGLQFPNYSSELNVNALELDDSALYLCASSSRTGGKNEKLFFGSGTQLSVL.

This rearrangement joins TRBV6-1 to TRBJ2-1; weak D call: TRBD2 (5 bases). The V end was cut by 0 bases, the J end by 5 bases, with 14 bases between. Per germline, CDR1 MNHNS and CDR2 SASEGT. The CDR3 runs to 16 residues. The CDR3 nucleotides are TGTGCCAGCAGTGAAGCCCTTGAGGGCGGCAACAATGAGCAGTTCTTC. Translated: CASSEALEGGNNEQFF.

The chain uses TRBV27 and TRBJ1-2; D is uncertain. Germline lookup yields CDR1 MNHEY and CDR2 SMNVEV (reference sequence). The CDR3 runs to 13 residues. The V end was cut by 6 bases, the J end by 8 bases, with 16 bases between. CDR3 region: CASSARVGSGYTF. The CDR3 DNA sequence: TGTGCCAGCAGCGCTAGGGTGGGGAGCGGCTACACCTTC.

The rearrangement joins TRBV6-5 to TRBJ1-5, with D unresolved. Germline V gene lookup returns CDR1 MNHEY and CDR2 SVGAGI. V was pared by 4 bases and J by 0 bases, with 10 bases between. CDR3 length: 15 residues. CDR3 residues: CASSLDTYSNQPQHF. The CDR3, as DNA: TGTGCCAGCAGTTTAGACACTTATAGCAATCAGCCCCAGCATTTT.

The rearrangement joins TRBV27 to TRBJ1-3, with 8 nucleotides matching TRBD1. The CDR3 contains 16 residues. CDR1 and CDR2 (germline): MNHEY, SMNVEV (reference sequence). J lost 2 bases, V lost 6 bases, and 9 bases had no gene match. This CDR3 is CASRGGQGAPGNTIYF. The CDR3 region has the DNA TGTGCCAGCAGGGGGGGGCAGGGGGCGCCTGGAAACACCATATATTTT.

The chain joins TRBV28 to TRBJ1-4; perhaps TRBD1 as D (5 bases). The CDR3 is 17 amino acids. Trimming cost V 2 bases and J 4 bases, with 17 bases left between them. Per germline, CDR1 MDHEN and CDR2 SYDVKM. The CDR3 region has the DNA TGTGCCAGCAGTTTAGACCCCCGCGACAGAGGTAATGAAAAACTGTTTTTT. Translating it yields CASSLDPRDRGNEKLFF.

This clone was recorded a few times. The chain carries TRBV19 and TRBJ1-1; D might be TRBD1 (5 bases). Germline V gene data show CDR1 as LNHDA and CDR2 as SQIVND (reference sequence). This CDR3 contains 15 residues. Trimming removed 3 bases at V and 1 base at J, with 12 bases between. CDR3 sequence: CASSIYFQGNTEAFF. The CDR3 nucleotides are TGTGCCAGTAGTATTTATTTCCAGGGGAACACTGAAGCTTTCTTT. Variable domain in full (rest from reference TRBV19 and TRBJ1-1): DGGITQSPKYLFRKEGQNVTLSCEQNLNHDAMYWYRQDPGQGLRLIYYSQIVNDFQKGDIAEGYSVSREKKESFPLTVTSAQKNPTAFYLCASSIYFQGNTEAFFGQGTRLTVV.

The gene calls are TRBV30 and TRBJ2-1; 8 nucleotides agree with TRBD2. This CDR3 is built from 14 residues. Germline loops: CDR1 GTSNPN, CDR2 SVGIG (reference sequence). J gave up 4 bases and V 4 bases, and 6 bases lay outside the gene matches. Written as DNA, the CDR3 is TGTGCCTGGAACCGCGGGGGGACGTACAATGAGCAGTTCTTC. The encoded protein is CAWNRGGTYNEQFF.

Relative to its sample, this clone is large. The chain uses TRBV19 and TRBJ1-1; possibly TRBD1 for D (5 bases). Per germline, CDR1 LNHDA and CDR2 SQIVND (reference sequence). Trimming removed 7 bases at V and 0 bases at J, with 15 bases between. The CDR3 covers 15 residues. The CDR3 DNA follows: TGTGCCAGTAACAGGCTGTTTCAGGTGAACACTGAAGCTTTCTTT. This sequence encodes CASNRLFQVNTEAFF.

V and J are TRBV28 and TRBJ1-2, with a weak D call TRBD1 (5 bases). The ends were cut back, 5 bases at V and 4 bases at J, with 17 bases in the middle. Germline CDR1 reads MDHEN; CDR2 reads SYDVKM. This CDR3 comprises 15 residues. As DNA, the CDR3 is TGTGCCAGCAGTCTGGGGGGTCTAGGCGGCTATGGCTACACCTTC. Its translation is CASSLGGLGGYGYTF.

V and J are TRBV18 and TRBJ2-3; TRBD2 agrees at 16 bases. The CDR3 extends over 23 amino acids. Germline V gene lookup returns CDR1 KGHSH and CDR2 LQKENI. The junction had 20 bases not matched to a gene; V was cut back by 1 base and J by 4 bases. The CDR3 loop is CASSPQGPVSGLAGGPGADTQYF. The CDR3 DNA reads as TGTGCCAGCTCACCACAAGGACCCGTTTCGGGACTAGCGGGGGGGCCGGGGGCAGATACGCAGTATTTT. Full variable domain (rest looked up from reference TRBV18 and TRBJ2-3): NAGVMQNPRHLVRRRGQEARLRCSPMKGHSHVYWYRQLPEEGLKFMVYLQKENIIDESGMPKERFSAEFPKEGPSILRIQQVVRGDSAAYFCASSPQGPVSGLAGGPGADTQYFGPGTRLTVL.

The chain employs TRBV18 and TRBJ1-5; D is ambiguous. The CDR3 has 13 amino acids. Trimming removed 3 bases at V and 0 bases at J, with 3 bases between. Germline CDR1 reads KGHSH; CDR2 reads LQKENI. For the CDR3, the DNA is TGTGCCAGCTCACCTTATAGCAATCAGCCCCAGCATTTT. It is translated as CASSPYSNQPQHF.

V usage is TRBV7-8 and J usage is TRBJ1-1; TRBD1 aligns across 9 bases. Germline-derived CDR1 and CDR2 are SGHVS and FQNEAQ. V gave up 5 bases and J gave up 4 bases; unmatched junction bases: 8. The CDR3 has 15 residues. The chain's CDR3 is CASSVGQGLGTEAFF. CDR3 bases: TGTGCCAGCAGCGTAGGACAGGGGTTGGGCACTGAAGCTTTCTTT. The variable domain in full, completed from reference TRBV7-8 and TRBJ1-1, reads GAGVSQSPRYKVAKRGQDVALRCDPISGHVSLFWYQQALGQGPEFLTYFQNEAQLDKSGLPSDRFFAERPEGSVSTLKIQRTQQEDSAVYLCASSVGQGLGTEAFFGQGTRLTVV.

V usage is TRBV10-3 and J usage is TRBJ1-5; D gene uncertain. CDR1 is ENHRY, CDR2 SYGVKD, per germline. Trimming stripped 2 bases from V and 5 bases from J, with 13 bases between. The CDR3 sequence is 15 residues long. The CDR3 nucleotides are TGTGCCATCAGTGAGCTCAGGTCAGAGTATCAGCCCCAGCATTTT. It yields the protein CAISELRSEYQPQHF.

The chain couples TRBV21-1 to TRBJ2-7; TRBD1, the table's D call, lacks a check against the DNA. TRBV21-1 is a pseudogene. This CDR3 has 18 residues. The CDR3 coding sequence is TGTGCCAGCAGCAAAAACGGGTCGGACATCTCAATATCCTACGAGCAGTACTTC. Translation: CASSKNGSDISISYEQYF.